These 7 T cell receptor beta chains were all obtained from the same sample, sequenced in a study of blood T cell repertoires in COVID-19. Clones were read by immunoSEQ multiplex PCR, and TCRdb kept only the in-frame ones, dropping some. Here the sample spans some 300,000 clones, around nine tenths being singletons. The material sequenced was peripheral blood. The receptors derive from a woman aged 65 to 85 with COVID-19, enrolled during active disease.

The chain has TRBV6-1 and TRBJ1-1, with TRBD1 identical over 9 bases. Trimming cost V 1 base and J 3 bases; bases outside gene matches: 0. The length of the CDR3 is 14 residues. Germline values: CDR1 MNHNS, CDR2 SASEGT. CDR3 residues: CASSEGQGDTEAFF. The CDR3 region has the DNA TGTGCCAGCAGTGAAGGACAGGGGGACACTGAAGCTTTCTTT.

A few counts support this clone. The J gene is TRBJ2-4, the V gene TRBV21-1; TRBD1, the table's D call, was not compared with the DNA. TRBV21-1 is reported as a pseudogene. The CDR3 runs to 13 residues. DNA for the CDR3: TGTGCCAGCAGCACCTGGACAGGGCTCCTTCAGTACTTC. Residues: CASSTWTGLLQYF.

Details on this clone: Other DNA variants within this sample encode the same CDR3. The V and J genes are TRBV2 and TRBJ1-5, with D perhaps matching TRBD1 (5 bases). The length of the CDR3 is 13 residues. The germline CDR1 and CDR2 sequences are SNHLY and FYNNEI. Trimming cost V 3 bases and J 3 bases, with 6 bases left between them. CDR3 region: CASSETANQPQHF. Here the CDR3 DNA reads TGTGCCAGCAGTGAGACAGCCAATCAGCCCCAGCATTTT.

In its sample, this clone was seen a few times. This chain uses TRBV20-1 with TRBJ1-2, with TRBD1 matching 7 bases. V trimming: 3 bases; J trimming: 2 bases; junction bases outside the gene matches: 9. This CDR3 comprises 15 residues. From germline, CDR1 is DFQATT and CDR2 SNEGSKA (reference sequence). The CDR3 DNA is TGCAGTGCTAGTGTGGCCCAGGGGGAGAACTATGGCTACACCTTC. Residues: CSASVAQGENYGYTF.

This clone was found once. The rearrangement joins TRBV6-5 to TRBJ2-3; 7 bases match TRBD1. This CDR3 has 14 amino acids. Trimming at V came to 6 bases and at J to 2 bases, leaving 5 bases not matched to a gene. Germline CDR1 MNHEY, CDR2 SVGAGI. This chain's CDR3 is CASSSGTATDTQYF. The CDR3 DNA follows: TGTGCCAGCAGCTCCGGGACAGCCACAGATACGCAGTATTTT.

This rearrangement joins TRBV28 to TRBJ2-2; D perhaps matches TRBD2 (5 bases). Germline V gives CDR1 MDHEN, CDR2 SYDVKM. V was shortened by 4 bases and J by 4 bases, with 10 bases between the two germline ends. The CDR3 is made up of 14 amino acids. Here the CDR3 reads CASSSRDSTGELFF. In nucleotides, the CDR3 is TGTGCCAGCAGTTCCCGGGATAGCACCGGGGAGCTGTTTTTT. Looking up the rest from reference TRBV28 and TRBJ2-2 gives the full variable domain: DVKVTQSSRYLVKRTGEKVFLECVQDMDHENMFWYRQDPGLGLRLIYFSYDVKMKEKGDIPEGYSVSREKKERFSLILESASTNQTSMYLCASSSRDSTGELFFGEGSRLTVL.

V and J are TRBV10-3 and TRBJ2-5, with TRBD2 matching 12 bases. Per germline, CDR1 ENHRY and CDR2 SYGVKD. This CDR3 is 15 amino acids long. Losses at the gene ends were 5 bases for V and 6 bases for J; bases not matched to a gene: 7. The CDR3 DNA is TGTGCCATCAGTCCTAGCGGGGGGGCCACACAGACCCAGTACTTC. Translation gives CAISPSGGATQTQYF.